The T cell receptor beta chain described here comes from a study of cytomegalovirus exposure and HLA in healthy donors. With 1 base removed from V and 8 bases from J, the gap between germline ends came to 11 bases. Germline V gene lookup returns CDR1 SGHTA and CDR2 FQGTGA. The CDR3 extends over 13 amino acids. Primers included in the PCR were 60 Vbeta and 13 Jbeta primers. The assay was immunoSEQ multiplex PCR, and TCRdb's table has in-frame clones only and misses some. The repertoire holds about 77,000 clones, with over 60% as singletons. Notes on this clone: As yet, its antigen is unknown.

Study-wide points: At a 0.05 false discovery rate, a later analysis found 15,000 to 20,000 TCR beta sequences to be associated with HLA alleles. A list of more than 150 TCR beta chains associated with cytomegalovirus was given. Reportedly, a later analysis found an Asian-associated ancestry cluster had fewer N-insertions than the roughly 700-donor mean.

This clonotype was obtained from a man aged 35 to 55 in good health and CMV-seronegative. Sequenced: PBMCs. The chain combines TRBV7-3 with TRBJ1-2; D is unclear. The CDR3 here is CASSLSGLDGYTF. DNA of the CDR3: TGTGCCAGCAGCTTAAGCGGATTAGACGGCTACACCTTC.